This T cell receptor (beta chain) was recovered during a study of cytomegalovirus exposure and HLA in healthy donors. Whole-study context: There were some 120 million unique TCR beta sequences, drawn from 150 million to 200 million T cells, in an earlier analysis.

As regards this clone: No antigen is known for it.

With 0 bases removed from V and 1 base from J, the gap between germline ends came to 10 bases. The CDR3 length is 16 residues. Germline values: CDR1 SGHVS, CDR2 FNYEAQ. Study results and caveats: The study recorded over 150 TCR beta chains that were cytomegalovirus-associated.

13 Jbeta primers and 60 Vbeta primers were used for the PCR. Using immunoSEQ multiplex PCR, the repertoire was profiled, and TCRdb retains in-frame clones only, with some absent. The data hold approximately 120,000 clones, with under 80% observed a single time. Material for sequencing was PBMCs. This receptor was taken from a woman aged 50 to 60 in good health and CMV-seropositive. The chain employs TRBV7-6 and TRBJ1-3; possible D gene TRBD1, 6 bases. CDR3 bases: TGTGCCAGCAGCTTAGCCTCTACAGGGTCTGGAAACACCATATATTTT. Translation gives CASSLASTGSGNTIYF.